This T cell receptor (beta chain) emerged from a study of shared clonotypes between healthy human individuals. The length of the CDR3 is 17 residues. The V end lost 0 bases, the J end lost 4 bases, and 16 bases lay between the germline ends. CDR1 is MNHEY, CDR2 SMNVEV, per germline (reference sequence). Per the original methods: Filtering differed, since immunoSEQ gave only junction sequences and no quality scores. Sequenced by immunoSEQ multiplex PCR; TCRdb stores in-frame clones only, minus some. The V and J calls and clone size were taken over from that table, and D and trimming were inferred from the DNA. The repertoire holds 2 million to 2.5 million clones, with approximately 93% as singletons.

The chain employs TRBV27 and TRBJ1-5; D might be TRBD1 (5 bases). The sample consisted of naive CD4+ T cells from PBMCs. Subset of the sample: CD45RA+ positively selected. This TCR was recovered from a man between 18 and 29 years old in good health. Some clones in this sample may be carry-over from other donors' samples. Here the CDR3 DNA reads TGTGCCAGCAGTTTATCGTCGAGGGGCGGGAGGAATCAGCCCCAGCATTTT. Translated, it gives CASSLSSRGGRNQPQHF.